This T cell receptor (beta chain) was identified in a study of vaccination effects on CD4 cells after COVID-19. Regarding the study as a whole: Nearly all vaccine-induced clones in healthy recipients recognized only SARS-CoV-2.

With regard to this clone: Its antigen is undetermined.

The assay was immunoSEQ multiplex PCR, and TCRdb's table has in-frame clones only and misses some. The sample carries tens of thousands of clones, less than 80% recorded once. With V trimmed by 4 bases and J by 5 bases, 3 bases remained unmatched. The CDR3 totals 13 residues. From germline, CDR1 is SGHRS and CDR2 YFSETQ. Antigen-specific CD4+ T cells were expanded with viral peptide pools in the ViraFEST assay before sequencing. It was after nine to ten days of culture that CD4+ T cells were isolated. Each person got two doses of an mRNA SARS-CoV-2 vaccine, BNT162b2 or mRNA-1273. Nucleocapsid antibodies were negative in the vaccine recipients, who had never had SARS-CoV-2 infection.

Sample: CD4+ T cells from PBMCs cultured with HCoV-OC43 spike peptides, taken after COVID-19 vaccination. The subset: HCoV-OC43 spike overlapping peptide pool stimulation. The chain carries TRBV5-1 and TRBJ1-1; 9 positions match TRBD1. This TCR was recovered from a human donor who received a COVID-19 vaccine. The CDR3 sequence is CASSPGQGTEAFF. CDR3 DNA: TGCGCCAGCAGCCCGGGACAGGGAACTGAAGCTTTCTTT.